This T cell receptor beta chain is from a study of Ad26.COV2.S vaccination and SARS-CoV-2 variants. J lost 2 bases, V lost 5 bases, and 5 bases had no gene match. Germline loops: CDR1 MNHEY, CDR2 SVGEGT. The CDR3 consists of 14 residues. Some clones are missing from TCRdb's copy, which holds only in-frame ones; the method was immunoSEQ multiplex PCR. The table records roughly 500,000 clones, roughly nine tenths of them present only once. Treatment here: about 20 received Ad26.COV2.S at low or high dose, single or two shots; about 5 received placebo; per-sample allocation not given. Sampling occurred on day 63 after the first vaccine or placebo injection.

The rearrangement joins TRBV6-2 or TRBV6-3 to TRBJ1-2, with 7 bases identical to TRBD1. The sequences come from peripheral blood, collected in a trial of Ad26.COV2.S vaccine versus placebo. The receptor's source is a person between 18 and 65 years old who received the Ad26.COV2.S COVID-19 vaccine or a placebo. The CDR3 DNA is TGTGCCAGCAGTCCCCGGGACAGAAACTATGGCTACACCTTC. Amino acids: CASSPRDRNYGYTF.